The clone carrying this TCR beta chain was seen only a few times. The antigen is unknown. This record comes from a study of early stage breast cancer tumors. The study, taken as a whole, reports: Comparing each tissue with blood distinguished tumor from normal in most of the 16 patients.

Each sample had two DNA replicates, around 0.53 ug blood or roughly 1.4 ug tissue. Method: immunoSEQ multiplex PCR; TCRdb's copy keeps in-frame clones and lacks some. The table records roughly 14,000 clones, approximately 81% of them present only once. The sequenced material came from normal breast tissue next to the tumor. The receptor's source is a person between 45 and 65 years old with breast cancer.

CDR3 in amino acids: CASSSGQNTGELFF. DNA for the CDR3: TGTGCCAGCAGCTCGGGACAGAACACCGGGGAGCTGTTTTTT. The chain has TRBV9 and TRBJ2-2; maybe TRBD1 (6 bases). The CDR3 spans 14 residues. Deletions cut 4 bases from V and 1 base from J, with 8 bases between. Germline V gene data show CDR1 as SGDLS and CDR2 as YYNGEE. Using reference TRBV9 and TRBJ2-2 for the parts outside the CDR3, the full variable domain is DSGVTQTPKHLITATGQRVTLRCSPRSGDLSVYWYQQSLDQGLQFLIQYYNGEERAKGNILERFSAQQFPDLHSELNLSSLELGDSALYFCASSSGQNTGELFFGEGSRLTVL.